One sample yielded the 19 T cell receptor beta chains listed below, sequenced in a study of breast tumors, draining lymph nodes, adjacent tissues. Using its own MiXCR run on the multiplex PCR reads, TCRdb lists one record per CDR3 protein. The data hold 200,000 or so distinct CDR3 sequences, with over 25% observed a single time. The lymph nodes were axillary draining lymph nodes from breast cancer patients. Sequencing was carried out using axillary lymph node tissue. These receptors originate from a female donor with breast cancer. Some clones in this sample may be carry-over from other donors' samples.

In this sample, this clonotype turned up many times. The J gene is TRBJ2-1, the V gene TRBV9; D is undetermined. CDR1 SGDLS and CDR2 YYNGEE come from the germline V gene. V lost 1 base, J lost 3 bases, and 5 bases lay in between. This CDR3 spans 13 amino acids. CDR3 sequence (DNA): TGTGCCAGCAGCGTAAGGGACTACAATGAGCAGTTCTTC. Translated, it gives CASSVRDYNEQFF.

This clonotype was seen at least ten times. The chain links TRBV7-6 to TRBJ1-4; a possible D gene is TRBD1 (5 bases). The CDR3 spans 18 residues. With 5 bases removed from V and 3 bases from J, the gap between germline ends came to 22 bases. Germline V lookup: CDR1 SGHVS, CDR2 FNYEAQ. The CDR3 region is CASSQLGQGSGANEKLFF. The DNA of the CDR3 is TGTGCCAGCAGCCAACTGGGGCAGGGAAGTGGGGCTAATGAAAAACTGTTTTTT.

In this sample, this clonotype turned up many times. Given a much more abundant clone one base away, this may be a read error. The chain is built from TRBV11-3 and TRBJ2-2; a possible D gene is TRBD1 (6 bases). CDR3 length equals 15 residues. Trimming shortened V by 5 bases and J by 5 bases, and 15 bases separated the two germline ends. Germline V gene sequence: CDR1 SGHNT, CDR2 YENEEA. CDR3 residues: CASSNSRGTTGELFF. The CDR3 coding sequence is TGTGCCAGCAGCAATAGCAGGGGAACGACCGGGGAGCTGTTTTTT. Using reference TRBV11-3 and TRBJ2-2 for the parts outside the CDR3, the full variable domain is EAGVVQSPRYKIIEKKQPVAFWCNPISGHNTLYWYLQNLGQGPELLIRYENEEAVDDSQLPKDRFSAERLKGVDSTLKIQPAELGDSAVYLCASSNSRGTTGELFFGEGSRLTVL.

This clonotype appeared many times. V usage is TRBV25-1 and J usage is TRBJ2-7, with TRBD2 as a possible D gene (5 bases). Germline V gives CDR1 MGHDK, CDR2 SYGVNS. Trimming pared 2 bases from V and 3 bases from J, leaving 8 bases between. This CDR3 is built from 13 residues. The CDR3 DNA reads TGTGCCAGCAGTGAAGTAGGGAGCTACGAGCAGTACTTC. Its protein product is CASSEVGSYEQYF.

There are many counts of this clonotype. The V and J genes are TRBV5-1 and TRBJ2-7; 11 nucleotides agree with TRBD1. Germline trimming cut 2 bases from V and 3 bases from J; bases unmatched to any gene: 7. Germline V gene sequence: CDR1 SGHRS, CDR2 YFSETQ. This CDR3 has 16 residues. For the CDR3, the DNA is TGCGCCAGCAGCTTAAAGGCGGGACAGGGGGGCTACGAGCAGTACTTC. Its translation is CASSLKAGQGGYEQYF.

This clonotype was detected many times. The chain employs TRBV6-6 and TRBJ1-5; D not resolved. The germline V gene has CDR1 MNHNY and CDR2 SVGAGI (reference sequence). Trimming took off 6 bases at V and 0 bases at J, with 12 bases between the two ends. The CDR3 covers 15 residues. CDR3 sequence: CASSLSSYSNQPQHF. The CDR3 DNA is TGTGCCAGCAGCCTCAGCAGTTATAGCAATCAGCCCCAGCATTTT.

This clonotype was seen at least ten times. The V gene is TRBV11-3, the J gene TRBJ2-1; D call uncertain. From germline, CDR1 is SGHNT and CDR2 YENEEA. CDR3 size: 15 residues. Trimming left V 1 base short and J 3 bases short, with 10 bases between. CDR3 sequence (DNA): TGTGCCAGCAGCTTAGGACGGGCAGTCTACAATGAGCAGTTCTTC. Its protein product is CASSLGRAVYNEQFF.

This clonotype was found once. The chain uses TRBV29-1 and TRBJ1-5; TRBD1 agrees at 8 bases. This CDR3 spans 15 amino acids. V gave up 7 bases and J gave up 3 bases; unmatched junction bases: 11. Germline CDR1 and CDR2: SQVTM and ANQGSEA. This CDR3 is CSARQGTTTNQPQHF. As DNA, the CDR3 is TGCAGCGCTAGACAGGGGACAACCACCAATCAGCCCCAGCATTTT. Full variable domain (missing parts from reference TRBV29-1 and TRBJ1-5): SAVISQKPSRDICQRGTSLTIQCQVDSQVTMMFWYRQQPGQSLTLIATANQGSEATYESGFVIDKFPISRPNLTFSTLTVSNMSPEDSSIYLCSARQGTTTNQPQHFGDGTRLSIL.

This clonotype has ten or more counts. V gene TRBV2 combines with J gene TRBJ1-5; unclear D gene. Germline V gives CDR1 SNHLY, CDR2 FYNNEI. This CDR3 spans 13 amino acids. Trimming shortened V by 4 bases and J by 3 bases, and 7 bases separated the two germline ends. CDR3 sequence reads: CASSGFPNQPQHF. The CDR3 nucleotides are TGTGCCAGCAGTGGATTCCCCAATCAGCCCCAGCATTTT. Looking up the rest from reference TRBV2 and TRBJ1-5 gives the full variable domain: EPEVTQTPSHQVTQMGQEVILRCVPISNHLYFYWYRQILGQKVEFLVSFYNNEISEKSEIFDDQFSVERPDGSNFTLKIRSTKLEDSAMYFCASSGFPNQPQHFGDGTRLSIL.

In its sample, this clonotype was seen many times. V and J are TRBV27 and TRBJ1-4; 7 nucleotides agree with TRBD1. CDR3 length: 18 amino acids. CDR1 and CDR2 (germline): MNHEY, SMNVEV (reference sequence). J gave up 0 bases and V 4 bases, and 11 bases lay outside the gene matches. DNA of the CDR3: TGTGCCAGCAGTTGTTTACCGGGACAGCCTGCAACTAATGAAAAACTGTTTTTT. Amino acids: CASSCLPGQPATNEKLFF.

This clonotype was observed many times. This chain links TRBV19 with TRBJ2-1, with D perhaps matching TRBD2 (6 bases). V was pared by 10 bases and J by 8 bases, with 24 bases between. Germline loops: CDR1 LNHDA, CDR2 SQIVND (reference sequence). The CDR3 loop spans 15 amino acids. CDR3 loop: CATGLPRGAVDEQFF. Written as DNA, the CDR3 is TGTGCCACTGGGCTCCCGCGGGGCGCGGTCGATGAGCAGTTCTTC.

This clonotype was seen many times. V usage is TRBV7-3 and J usage is TRBJ2-2, with 8 bases matching TRBD1. J lost 4 bases, V lost 1 base, and 2 bases had no gene match. CDR3 size: 15 residues. Germline CDR1 is SGHTA and CDR2 is FQGTGA. The CDR3 bases are TGTGCCAGCAGCTTAAACAGGGGGGCCACCGGGGAGCTGTTTTTT. Its translation: CASSLNRGATGELFF.

This clonotype was counted ten times or more. The chain is built from TRBV20-1 and TRBJ2-2; 8 bases map to TRBD1. Germline V lookup: CDR1 DFQATT, CDR2 SNEGSKA (reference sequence). The CDR3 spans 17 residues. The junction had 10 bases not matched to a gene; V was cut back by 2 bases and J by 2 bases. In DNA form, the CDR3 reads TGCAGTGCTAGAAACACCAGGGGGCTTCGAAACACCGGGGAGCTGTTTTTT. It codes for CSARNTRGLRNTGELFF.

V gene TRBV18 combines with J gene TRBJ2-1, with D unclear. Per the germline V gene, CDR1 is KGHSH and CDR2 is LQKENI. The CDR3 loop spans 16 amino acids. Deletions cut 0 bases from V and 0 bases from J, with 9 bases between. In DNA form, the CDR3 reads TGTGCCAGCTCACCACCAGGGATAGGCTCCTACAATGAGCAGTTCTTC. The encoded protein is CASSPPGIGSYNEQFF. The whole variable domain, filled in from reference TRBV18 and TRBJ2-1, reads NAGVMQNPRHLVRRRGQEARLRCSPMKGHSHVYWYRQLPEEGLKFMVYLQKENIIDESGMPKERFSAEFPKEGPSILRIQQVVRGDSAAYFCASSPPGIGSYNEQFFGPGTRLTVL.

This clonotype was detected many times. The J gene is TRBJ2-3, the V gene TRBV30; D gene uncertain. CDR3 length: 12 amino acids. The germline V gene has CDR1 GTSNPN and CDR2 SVGIG (reference sequence). Trimming pared 0 bases from V and 4 bases from J, leaving 5 bases between. As DNA, the CDR3 is TGTGCCTGGAGTGTTGGTCCAGATACGCAGTATTTT. The encoded protein is CAWSVGPDTQYF. The full variable domain, its missing parts supplied by reference TRBV30 and TRBJ2-3, is SQTIHQWPATLVQPVGSPLSLECTVEGTSNPNLYWYRQAAGRGLQLLFYSVGIGQISSEVPQNLSASRPQDRQFILSSKKLLLSDSGFYLCAWSVGPDTQYFGPGTRLTVL.

This clonotype came up many times. The rearrangement joins TRBV20-1 to TRBJ1-4, with a weak D call TRBD1 (5 bases). V was trimmed by 0 bases and J by 5 bases, leaving 16 bases between them. This CDR3 has 16 amino acids. Looked up from germline, CDR1 is DFQATT and CDR2 is SNEGSKA (reference sequence). The CDR3 protein is CSARDLNRGLNEKLFF. Here the CDR3 DNA reads TGCAGTGCTAGAGATCTCAACCGGGGGTTGAATGAAAAACTGTTTTTT.

This clonotype was observed many times. This rearrangement joins TRBV6-1 to TRBJ2-3; 8 bases align to TRBD2. V dropped 7 bases and J dropped 0; count of bases not matched to a gene: 3. Germline CDR1 reads MNHNS; CDR2 reads SASEGT. The length of the CDR3 is 14 residues. CDR3 sequence (DNA): TGTGCCAGCACCCCTAGCGGGAGCACAGATACGCAGTATTTT. This translates into CASTPSGSTDTQYF.

A note on this clonotype: A single base separates this from a much larger clone, so it may be a read error. CDR3 DNA sequence: TGTGCCTGCAGCTTAAAGGGCGGATATAGCAATCAGCCCCAGCATTTT. Its protein is CACSLKGGYSNQPQHF. This rearrangement joins TRBV5-6 to TRBJ1-5; D call uncertain. This CDR3 is 16 amino acids long. The germline gives CDR1 SGHDT, CDR2 YYEEEE.

This clonotype has a count of ten or more. The chain combines TRBV5-1 with TRBJ2-7; possible D gene TRBD2, 6 bases. Germline loops: CDR1 SGHRS, CDR2 YFSETQ. The CDR3 covers 16 residues. Trimming left V 0 bases short and J 4 bases short, with 17 bases between. The CDR3 DNA sequence: TGCGCCAGCAGCTTGGGAAATAGACTAGATTTATACGAGCAGTACTTC. Translated, it gives CASSLGNRLDLYEQYF.